The next 30 T cell receptor beta chains were all read from a single sample in a study of vaccination and CD4 T cells after COVID-19. For these TCRs, the target antigens are not known. With the Oncomine TCR Beta short-read assay, DNA from cultured CD4+ T cells was sequenced. TCRdb independently ran MiXCR on the PCR reads; one entry per CDR3 protein. The table lists fewer than 15,000 distinct CDR3 sequences, around 48% of them singletons. Treatment described: approximately nine-day PBMC culture with coronavirus spike peptide pools or control peptides (ViraFEST assay). Sequencing used CD4+ T cells from blood, cultured in vitro. These receptors were obtained from a human donor who had recovered from COVID-19.

J is TRBJ2-5 and V is TRBV7-9; D call uncertain. Looked up from germline, CDR1 is SEHNR and CDR2 is FQNEAQ (reference sequence). There are 16 residues in the CDR3. V lost 4 bases to trimming and J lost 1 base, with 16 bases between them. CDR3 sequence reads: CASSSRTAVVQETQYF. The CDR3 nucleotides read TGTGCCAGCAGCTCTCGCACGGCGGTAGTCCAAGAGACCCAGTACTTC. Using reference TRBV7-9 and TRBJ2-5 for the parts outside the CDR3, the full variable domain is DTGVSQNPRHKITKRGQNVTFRCDPISEHNRLYWYRQTLGQGPEFLTYFQNEAQLEKSRLLSDRFSAERPKGSFSTLEIQRTEQGDSAMYLCASSSRTAVVQETQYFGPGTRLLVL.

This chain uses TRBV12-3 or TRBV12-4 with TRBJ1-1, with D unresolved. CDR3 length equals 15 residues. Trimming removed 5 bases at V and 1 base at J, with 14 bases between. The CDR3 DNA is TGTGCCAGCAGTCCTGTTTTTGCGGAGAACACTGAAGCTTTCTTT. This translates into CASSPVFAENTEAFF.

The chain employs TRBV19 and TRBJ2-3, with a possible D match to TRBD2 (6 bases). Germline-derived CDR1 and CDR2 are LNHDA and SQIVND (reference sequence). CDR3 length equals 16 residues. V was shortened by 3 bases and J by 5 bases, with 18 bases between the two germline ends. CDR3 in amino acids: CASSIGVSGEGDTQYF. CDR3 coding DNA: TGTGCCAGTAGTATTGGGGTTAGCGGCGAGGGAGATACGCAGTATTTT.

This clonotype has only a few counts. The rearrangement links TRBV11-2 to TRBJ2-7, with 8 nucleotides matching TRBD2. This CDR3 has 14 amino acids. Germline values: CDR1 SGHAT, CDR2 FQNNGV. V was clipped by 5 bases and J by 3 bases; unmatched bases: 6. CDR3 nucleotide sequence: TGTGCCAGCAGCAGAGGACTAGCCAACTACGAGCAGTACTTC. This codes for CASSRGLANYEQYF.

This clonotype was seen only a few times. The chain links TRBV19 to TRBJ1-5; TRBD1 is a possible D gene (5 bases). CDR3 length equals 16 residues. V lost 1 base and J 3 bases, leaving 13 bases between the germline ends. Germline V gives CDR1 LNHDA, CDR2 SQIVND (reference sequence). The CDR3 DNA is TGTGCCAGTAGTATAGGGACTGGAGGGACCAATCAGCCCCAGCATTTT. Its protein product is CASSIGTGGTNQPQHF.

The genes are TRBV6-1 and TRBJ1-1; D remains ambiguous. The V end was cut by 5 bases, the J end by 0 bases, with 10 bases between. Germline CDR1 reads MNHNS; CDR2 reads SASEGT. CDR3 length: 14 residues. CDR3 region: CASSPPILNTEAFF. CDR3 bases: TGTGCCAGCAGTCCCCCGATCCTGAACACTGAAGCTTTCTTT.

The genes are TRBV11-2 and TRBJ2-7; TRBD1 agrees at 7 bases. Per the germline V gene, CDR1 is SGHAT and CDR2 is FQNNGV. Germline trimming cut 5 bases from V and 4 bases from J; bases unmatched to any gene: 5. There are 13 residues in the CDR3. Written as DNA, the CDR3 is TGTGCCAGCAGCCCCGACAGGGCTTACGAGCAGTACTTC. It codes for CASSPDRAYEQYF.

This clonotype has more than one count but fewer than ten. The chain carries TRBV7-2 and TRBJ1-6, with 9 positions matching TRBD1. Looked up from germline, CDR1 is SGHTA and CDR2 is FQGNSA. The CDR3 is 17 amino acids. V shed 5 bases, J shed 8 bases, and the junction held 13 bases outside the gene matches. Here the CDR3 reads CASSLGSQGARDSPLHF. CDR3 bases: TGTGCCAGCAGCCTAGGATCACAGGGGGCAAGGGATTCACCCCTCCACTTT. The full variable domain, in which reference TRBV7-2 and TRBJ1-6 provide the parts outside the CDR3, is GAGVSQSPSNKVTEKGKDVELRCDPISGHTALYWYRQSLGQGLEFLIYFQGNSAPDKSGLPSDRFSAERTGGSVSTLTIQRTQQEDSAVYLCASSLGSQGARDSPLHFGNGTRLTVT.

The chain combines TRBV11-1 with TRBJ1-2, with 7 bases aligning to TRBD1. V shed 4 bases and J 4 bases; nucleotides not matched to a gene: 6. The CDR3 is made up of 14 amino acids. Germline CDR1 is SGHAT and CDR2 is FQDESV (reference sequence). CDR3 sequence reads: CASSSRQGGYGYTF. The CDR3 coding sequence is TGTGCCAGCAGCTCCCGACAGGGCGGCTATGGCTACACCTTC.

The chain is built from TRBV10-3 and TRBJ2-7; 8 bases align to TRBD2. After removal of 4 bases from V and 1 base from J, the junction contained 6 bases not matched to a gene. This CDR3 is built from 15 residues. Germline V gene sequence: CDR1 ENHRY, CDR2 SYGVKD. The CDR3 is CAISAAGRGSYEQYF. DNA for the CDR3: TGTGCCATCAGTGCAGCCGGGAGGGGATCCTACGAGCAGTACTTC.

This clonotype has a handful of counts. The chain links TRBV7-3 to TRBJ2-1; D ambiguous. This CDR3 region has 12 residues. Germline V gene data show CDR1 as SGHTA and CDR2 as FQGTGA. Trimming took 1 base from V and 10 from J, leaving 8 bases between them. The CDR3, as DNA: TGTGCCAGCAGCTTAAACTTGGGGGAGCAGTTCTTC. It is translated as CASSLNLGEQFF.

The chain recombines TRBV4-1 with TRBJ1-1; TRBD1 matches at 8 bases. J gave up 1 base and V 1 base, and 2 bases lay outside the gene matches. Germline V gene sequence: CDR1 MGHRA, CDR2 YSYEKL. The CDR3 sequence is 15 residues long. In DNA, the CDR3 is TGCGCCAGCAGCCAAGTACAGGGGGGGAACACTGAAGCTTTCTTT. This codes for CASSQVQGGNTEAFF.

The chain joins TRBV6-5 to TRBJ2-3, with unresolved D. The CDR3 consists of 14 residues. The germline V gene has CDR1 MNHEY and CDR2 SVGAGI. V was clipped by 0 bases and J by 3 bases, with 7 bases between them. The DNA for the CDR3 is TGTGCCAGCAGTTACTCGGGCCGGACAGATACGCAGTATTTT. Amino acid sequence: CASSYSGRTDTQYF.

V gene TRBV14 combines with J gene TRBJ2-7, with 7 bases lining up with TRBD1. This CDR3 spans 16 amino acids. V gave up 4 bases and J gave up 1 base; unmatched junction bases: 10. Germline loops: CDR1 SGHDN, CDR2 FVKESK. CDR3 DNA: TGTGCCAGCAGCCTTCTTTCCTGGGACAGATCCTACGAGCAGTACTTC. Residues: CASSLLSWDRSYEQYF.

The CDR3 bases are TGTGCCAGCGGCCCCGGGACTTTGCAGTTCTTC. Translation gives CASGPGTLQFF. The genes are TRBV6-1 and TRBJ2-1, with a possible D match to TRBD2 (6 bases). The V end lost 8 bases, the J end lost 12 bases, and 14 bases lay between the germline ends. Germline V CDR1 and CDR2: MNHNS, SASEGT. The CDR3 extends over 11 amino acids.

The chain has TRBV20-1 and TRBJ1-1; a weak D match, TRBD1 (6 bases). V lost 8 bases to trimming and J lost 3 bases, with 13 bases between them. Germline V gives CDR1 DFQATT, CDR2 SNEGSKA (reference sequence). The CDR3 has 12 residues. The CDR3 DNA follows: TGCAGTTCCCAGGGGATGGACACTGAAGCTTTCTTT. Protein: CSSQGMDTEAFF.

This chain links TRBV6-1 with TRBJ2-1; the match to TRBD1 covers 9 bases. The CDR3 extends over 15 amino acids. Trimming at V came to 8 bases and at J to 7 bases, leaving 12 bases not matched to a gene. The germline gives CDR1 MNHNS, CDR2 SASEGT. The DNA for the CDR3 is TGTGCCAGCTCCCGGGGGACAGGGTATATGAATGAGCAGTTCTTC. Protein product: CASSRGTGYMNEQFF.

The genes are TRBV5-1 and TRBJ1-2; 8 nucleotides agree with TRBD1. This CDR3 has 15 amino acids. Germline V gene data show CDR1 as SGHRS and CDR2 as YFSETQ. The J segment lost 4 bases and the V segment lost 0 bases, leaving 5 bases of the junction unmatched. In DNA form, the CDR3 reads TGCGCCAGCAGCTTGGCCCAGGGGGCTGGCTATGGCTACACCTTC. Its translation: CASSLAQGAGYGYTF.

The rearrangement joins TRBV18 to TRBJ1-2; no firm D call. From germline, CDR1 is KGHSH and CDR2 LQKENI. The CDR3 contains 13 residues. V was cut by 1 base and J by 6 bases, with 9 bases left in between. CDR3 nucleotides: TGTGCCAGCTCACCACGCACAGAAGATGGCTACACCTTC. As protein: CASSPRTEDGYTF.

The gene calls are TRBV15 and TRBJ2-1, with 9 positions matching TRBD2. The CDR3 is 16 residues long. Trimming cost V 2 bases and J 0 bases; bases outside gene matches: 2. Germline CDR1 is LNHNV and CDR2 is YYDKDF (reference sequence). The CDR3 loop is CATSRLSGSSYNEQFF. The CDR3 DNA is TGTGCCACCAGCAGACTTAGCGGGAGCTCCTACAATGAGCAGTTCTTC.

The CDR3 protein is CASSLGQGVRTNEKLFF. The CDR3 DNA sequence: TGTGCCAGCAGCTTAGGCCAGGGGGTTCGGACTAATGAAAAACTGTTTTTT. The chain couples TRBV7-8 to TRBJ1-4, with 7 nucleotides matching TRBD1. The CDR3 runs 17 residues. Germline V gives CDR1 SGHVS, CDR2 FQNEAQ. After removal of 1 base from V and 2 bases from J, the junction contained 7 bases not matched to a gene. Filled out from reference TRBV7-8 and TRBJ1-4, the complete variable domain reads GAGVSQSPRYKVAKRGQDVALRCDPISGHVSLFWYQQALGQGPEFLTYFQNEAQLDKSGLPSDRFFAERPEGSVSTLKIQRTQQEDSAVYLCASSLGQGVRTNEKLFFGSGTQLSVL.

The chain links TRBV29-1 to TRBJ1-1; D unresolved. The CDR3 runs 13 residues. V shed 7 bases and J shed 1 base, with 13 bases lying between them. Germline CDR1 reads SQVTM; CDR2 reads ANQGSEA. The CDR3 loop reads CSAQTGGNTEAFF. CDR3 sequence (DNA): TGCAGCGCCCAGACGGGAGGGAACACTGAAGCTTTCTTT.

This chain uses TRBV7-2 with TRBJ2-7, with 8 bases lining up with TRBD2. With V trimmed by 0 bases and J by 3 bases, 10 bases remained unmatched. CDR3 size: 17 residues. Germline CDR1 reads SGHTA; CDR2 reads FQGNSA. The CDR3 region is CASSLAPGGGGGYEQYF. CDR3 bases: TGTGCCAGCAGCTTAGCACCCGGGGGGGGGGGCGGCTACGAGCAGTACTTC.

J is TRBJ2-3 and V is TRBV30, with TRBD1 as a possible D gene (7 bases). V was shortened by 0 bases and J by 2 bases, with 12 bases between the two germline ends. CDR3 length: 15 residues. CDR1 is GTSNPN, CDR2 SVGIG, per germline (reference sequence). The CDR3 region is CAWSVSGGFTDTQYF. As DNA, the CDR3 is TGTGCCTGGAGTGTTTCAGGGGGGTTCACAGATACGCAGTATTTT.

V usage is TRBV20-1 and J usage is TRBJ1-1; unclear D gene. This CDR3 region has 11 residues. Germline V gives CDR1 DFQATT, CDR2 SNEGSKA (reference sequence). Trimming shortened V by 0 bases and J by 7 bases, and 6 bases separated the two germline ends. As DNA, the CDR3 is TGCAGTGCTAGAGATCGGGGTGAAGCTTTCTTT. Encoded protein: CSARDRGEAFF.

The gene calls are TRBV28 and TRBJ2-6; D unresolved. CDR1 MDHEN and CDR2 SYDVKM come from the germline V gene. The CDR3 is made up of 15 amino acids. V was cut by 3 bases and J by 3 bases, with 9 bases left in between. The DNA of the CDR3 is TGTGCCAGCAGTTTGCGAGGATGTGGGGCCAACGTCCTGACTTTC. Residues: CASSLRGCGANVLTF.

This rearrangement joins TRBV6-5 to TRBJ2-7; D not resolved. Germline V CDR1 and CDR2: MNHEY, SVGAGI. Deletions cut 0 bases from V and 4 bases from J, with 10 bases between. The CDR3 totals 14 residues. As DNA, the CDR3 is TGTGCCAGCAGTTACTCGCCCGAAACATACGAGCAGTACTTC. This translates into CASSYSPETYEQYF.

This sequence joins TRBV15 and TRBJ2-6; D possibly corresponds to TRBD1 (5 bases). The germline CDR1 and CDR2 sequences are LNHNV and YYDKDF (reference sequence). Trimming took off 0 bases at V and 7 bases at J, with 16 bases between the two ends. The CDR3 totals 17 residues. CDR3: CATSRDRPGLGANVLTF. CDR3 DNA sequence: TGTGCCACCAGCAGAGACCGGCCAGGGCTAGGAGCCAACGTCCTGACTTTC.

The chain is built from TRBV3-1 and TRBJ2-5, with D unresolved. Trimming cost V 4 bases and J 13 bases, with 13 bases left between them. Germline loops: CDR1 LGHDT, CDR2 YNNKEL (reference sequence). This CDR3 spans 11 amino acids. The chain's CDR3 is CASSPRLGLYF. The CDR3 region has the DNA TGTGCCAGCAGCCCGCGCCTAGGTTTGTACTTC.

The gene calls are TRBV30 and TRBJ1-2, with TRBD1 matching over 9 bases. The CDR3 spans 14 residues. The germline CDR1 and CDR2 sequences are GTSNPN and SVGIG (reference sequence). The J segment lost 4 bases and the V segment lost 5 bases, leaving 8 bases of the junction unmatched. Here the CDR3 reads CAWGGTGFGYGYTF. CDR3 DNA: TGTGCCTGGGGTGGGACAGGGTTCGGCTATGGCTACACCTTC.